A selection of T cell receptor beta chains follows, all from one sample in a study of cytomegalovirus exposure and HLA in healthy donors. Generated by immunoSEQ multiplex PCR, the TCRdb table keeps only in-frame clones and is missing some. The sample lists 150,000 to 200,000 clones; 65% to 85% were seen once. Specimen: PBMCs. The source is a middle-aged woman in good health and CMV-seropositive. Each CDR3 is given with its conserved first and last residue. D genes are given only for firm matches. The listing skips clone size in some rows; elsewhere it reads once, few, many or a size class.

clone_size	v_call	d_call	cdr3_length	j_call	cdr3_nt	cdr3_aa
.	TRBV27	TRBD1	15	TRBJ1-2	TGTGCCAGCAGTTTAGGACGGACAGGGGCATTCGGCTACACCTTC	CASSLGRTGAFGYTF
.	TRBV7-2	TRBD2	14	TRBJ2-5	TGTGCCAGCAGCTCTAGCGGCAACCAAGAGACCCAGTACTTC	CASSSSGNQETQYF
.	TRBV11-3	.	15	TRBJ2-5	TGTGCCAGCAGCCGGGACGGCGGGATGGAAGAGACCCAGTACTTC	CASSRDGGMEETQYF
few	TRBV5-6	TRBD1	17	TRBJ1-6	TGTGCCAGCAGCGTCGGGGACAGGGGGGCCTATAATTCACCCCTCCACTTT	CASSVGDRGAYNSPLHF
once	TRBV7-9	.	12	TRBJ2-3	TGTGCCAGCAGTTCCAACTCAGATACGCAGTATTTT	CASSSNSDTQYF
.	TRBV6-5	.	12	TRBJ2-5	TGTGCCAGCACTTCAGGGGATGAGACCCAGTACTTC	CASTSGDETQYF
.	TRBV7-2	.	12	TRBJ2-1	TGTGCCAGCAGCCCTCTAGCAGGAGAGCAGTTCTTC	CASSPLAGEQFF
.	TRBV7-2	TRBD1	13	TRBJ1-1	TGTGCCAGCAGCTCGGGACAGGGGCTAAGGACTTTCTTT	CASSSGQGLRTFF
.	TRBV5-1	.	11	TRBJ1-1	TGCGCCAGCAGCTTGACTTCTGAAGCTTTCTTT	CASSLTSEAFF
.	TRBV10-1	TRBD2	16	TRBJ2-5	TGCGCCAGCAGTGAGTCGTTAGCGGGAGGCCAAGAGACCCAGTACTTC	CASSESLAGGQETQYF
.	TRBV5-6	TRBD1	16	TRBJ2-7	TGTGCCAGCAGCCTAGGGACAGGGGGCCTTTACTACGAGCAGTACTTC	CASSLGTGGLYYEQYF
.	TRBV13	.	16	TRBJ1-3	TGTGCCAGCAGCTTATACGGGAGTCTCTCTGGAAACACCATATATTTT	CASSLYGSLSGNTIYF
.	TRBV19	TRBD2	16	TRBJ2-3	TGTGCCAGTAGTATGCAGACTAGCGGAGACACAGATACGCAGTATTTT	CASSMQTSGDTDTQYF
.	TRBV5-1	TRBD1	14	TRBJ1-2	TGCGCCAGCAGCTCAGACAGGGACGGGGAGGGCTACACCTTC	CASSSDRDGEGYTF
once	TRBV5-1	TRBD1	14	TRBJ1-2	TGCGCCAGCAGTCGGACAGGGGGGAACTATGGCTACACCTTC	CASSRTGGNYGYTF
.	TRBV10-1	.	13	TRBJ1-1	TGCGCCAGCAGAGCTACTTTGAACACTGAAGCTTTCTTT	CASRATLNTEAFF
.	TRBV7-2	TRBD1	14	TRBJ1-1	TGTGCCAGCAGCTTAAGACAGGGCGGCACTGAAGCTTTCTTT	CASSLRQGGTEAFF
.	TRBV4-3	TRBD1	15	TRBJ2-7	TGCGCCAGCAGCCCAGGAACCGGACAGGGCTACGAGCAGTACTTC	CASSPGTGQGYEQYF
once	TRBV28	TRBD1	13	TRBJ1-4	TGTGCCAGCAGTGCGACAGGGGATGAAAAACTGTTTTTT	CASSATGDEKLFF
.	TRBV5-1	.	15	TRBJ2-3	TGCGCCAGCAGCGTCGAAAGGGGCGTCACAGATACGCAGTATTTT	CASSVERGVTDTQYF
.	TRBV2	.	13	TRBJ1-2	TGTGCCAGCAGTTTAGACAGGCCCGATGGCTACACCTTC	CASSLDRPDGYTF
.	TRBV18	TRBD2	17	TRBJ2-5	TGTGCCAGCTCACCACTCGATAGCGGGGGCTCCAAAGAGACCCAGTACTTC	CASSPLDSGGSKETQYF
.	TRBV28	TRBD1	16	TRBJ1-2	TGTGCCAGCTTTACTGGACAGGGGGTTAGCTACTATGGCTACACCTTC	CASFTGQGVSYYGYTF
.	TRBV25-1	TRBD1	16	TRBJ2-5	TGTGCCAGCAGTCAAATAGGACAGGGGGCTGGGGAGACCCAGTACTTC	CASSQIGQGAGETQYF
.	TRBV14	TRBD2	15	TRBJ2-1	TGTGCCAGCAGTAAAACTAGCGGGTTTATCAGCGAGCAGTTCTTC	CASSKTSGFISEQFF
.	TRBV5-1	.	14	TRBJ2-7	TGCGCCAGCAGTTGGGACACGTACTCCTACGAGCAGTACTTC	CASSWDTYSYEQYF
.	TRBV28	TRBD1	14	TRBJ2-7	TGTGCCAGCAGTTCTACTGACAGGGGCTACGAGCAGTACTTC	CASSSTDRGYEQYF
.	TRBV6-5	.	15	TRBJ1-5	TGTGCCAGCAGTTACTCTGCAGGGCACGGCCAGCCCCAGCATTTT	CASSYSAGHGQPQHF
.	TRBV7-8	TRBD2	16	TRBJ2-2	TGTGCCAGCAGCTTACACAGCGGGAAGGGAGCCGGGGAGCTGTTTTTT	CASSLHSGKGAGELFF
.	TRBV5-1	.	13	TRBJ2-5	TGCGCCAGCAGCTTTCTGTCAGAAGAGACCCAGTACTTC	CASSFLSEETQYF
.	TRBV7-8	.	14	TRBJ1-1	TGTGCCAGCAGCCTTACGCTGGTGAGGACTGAAGCTTTCTTT	CASSLTLVRTEAFF
.	TRBV5-4	.	14	TRBJ1-1	TGTGCCAGCAGCTTGGATGTAGGGGACACTGAAGCTTTCTTT	CASSLDVGDTEAFF
.	TRBV5-8	.	16	TRBJ1-6	TGTGCCAGCAGCCCTTTACAGGGCTTCGATAATTCACCCCTCCACTTT	CASSPLQGFDNSPLHF
.	TRBV7-9	TRBD1	14	TRBJ1-5	TGTGCCAGCAGCCCACAGGGGGCAGGTCAGCCCCAGCATTTT	CASSPQGAGQPQHF
.	TRBV5-1	.	15	TRBJ2-5	TGCGCCAGCAGCTTGGGCTCGACAGTCCAAGAGACCCAGTACTTC	CASSLGSTVQETQYF
.	TRBV6-6	TRBD1	15	TRBJ1-6	TGTGCCAGCAGATCGGACAGGGCCGATAATTCACCCCTCCACTTT	CASRSDRADNSPLHF
few	TRBV11-3	TRBD1	16	TRBJ2-7	TGTGCCAGCAGCCAATCCGGGACAGGGTTTCCCTACGAGCAGTACTTC	CASSQSGTGFPYEQYF
.	TRBV18	.	15	TRBJ2-3	TGTGCCAGCTCACCGAAGGGGCTCGGCACAGATACGCAGTATTTT	CASSPKGLGTDTQYF
.	TRBV29-1	.	13	TRBJ1-2	TGCAGCGTTGAACGGGCGGGGAACTATGGCTACACCTTC	CSVERAGNYGYTF
few	TRBV19	TRBD1	15	TRBJ1-1	TGTGCCAGCCAAGACAGTACCTCAGGGGGCACTGAAGCTTTCTTT	CASQDSTSGGTEAFF
.	TRBV4-2	TRBD1	18	TRBJ1-5	TGTGCCAGCAGCCAGCGGGGGACAGGAGCAAATAGCAATCAGCCCCAGCATTTT	CASSQRGTGANSNQPQHF
.	TRBV10-3	TRBD1	13	TRBJ1-6	TGTGCCATCAGTACAGGGGGATATTCACCCCTCCACTTT	CAISTGGYSPLHF